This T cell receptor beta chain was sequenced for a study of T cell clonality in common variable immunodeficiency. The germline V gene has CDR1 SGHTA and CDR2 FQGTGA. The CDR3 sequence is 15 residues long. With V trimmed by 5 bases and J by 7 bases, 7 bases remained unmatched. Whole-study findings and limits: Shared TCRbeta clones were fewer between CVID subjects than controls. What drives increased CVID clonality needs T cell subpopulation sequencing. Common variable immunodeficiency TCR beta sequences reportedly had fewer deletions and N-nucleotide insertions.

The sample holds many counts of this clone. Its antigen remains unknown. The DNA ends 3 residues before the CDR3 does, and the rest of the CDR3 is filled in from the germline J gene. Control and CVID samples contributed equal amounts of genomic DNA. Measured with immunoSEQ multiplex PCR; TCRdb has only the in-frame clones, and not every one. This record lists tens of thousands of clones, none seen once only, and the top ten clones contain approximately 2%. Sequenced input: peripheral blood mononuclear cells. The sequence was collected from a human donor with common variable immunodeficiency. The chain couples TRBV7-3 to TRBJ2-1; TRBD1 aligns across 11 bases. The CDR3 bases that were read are TGTGCCAGCAGCCAGGGACAGGGGGGCAGGAATGAG. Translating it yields CASSQGQGGRNE. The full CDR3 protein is CASSQGQGGRNEQFF.